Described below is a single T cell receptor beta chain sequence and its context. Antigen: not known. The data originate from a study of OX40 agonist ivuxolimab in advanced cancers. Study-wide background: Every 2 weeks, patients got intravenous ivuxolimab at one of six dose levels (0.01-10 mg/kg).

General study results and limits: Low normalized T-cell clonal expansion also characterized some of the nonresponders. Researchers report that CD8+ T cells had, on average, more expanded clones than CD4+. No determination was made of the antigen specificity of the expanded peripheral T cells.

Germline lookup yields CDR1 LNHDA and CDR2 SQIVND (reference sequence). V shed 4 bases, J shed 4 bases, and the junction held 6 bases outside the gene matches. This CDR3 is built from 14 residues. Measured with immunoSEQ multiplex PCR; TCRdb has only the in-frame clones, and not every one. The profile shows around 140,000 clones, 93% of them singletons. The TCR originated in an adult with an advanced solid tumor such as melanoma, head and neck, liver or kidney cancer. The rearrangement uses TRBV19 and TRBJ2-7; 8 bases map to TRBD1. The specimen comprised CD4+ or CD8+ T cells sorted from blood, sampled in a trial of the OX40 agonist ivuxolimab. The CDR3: CASSNPGQAYEQYF. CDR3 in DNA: TGTGCCAGTAGTAACCCGGGACAGGCGTACGAGCAGTACTTC.